These 21 T cell receptor beta chains share one sample of origin, sequenced in a study of cytomegalovirus exposure and HLA in healthy donors. 13 Jbeta primers and 60 Vbeta primers were used for the PCR. TCRdb's table, derived via immunoSEQ multiplex PCR, lists solely in-frame clones and lacks some. The table shows 76,000 or so clones, with less than 80% occurring only once. Sequences were obtained from PBMCs. These receptors were taken from a young man in good health and CMV-seronegative.

The gene calls are TRBV2 and TRBJ1-6; 7 bases are shared with TRBD1. Germline V gene lookup returns CDR1 SNHLY and CDR2 FYNNEI. The ends lost 4 bases at V and 10 bases at J; junction bases unmatched: 10. CDR3 size: 15 residues. This chain's CDR3 is CASSAETGSGSPLHF. CDR3 nucleotide sequence: TGTGCCAGCAGTGCCGAGACAGGGTCTGGGTCACCCCTCCACTTT.

The CDR3 region is CASSYTSDSYTEAFF. The CDR3 bases are TGTGCCAGCAGTTACACCTCAGATTCTTACACTGAAGCTTTCTTT. The chain joins TRBV6-5 to TRBJ1-1; D not certain. The CDR3 length is 15 residues. The germline V gene has CDR1 MNHEY and CDR2 SVGAGI. Trimming removed 2 bases from V and 3 bases from J, with 13 bases in between.

The rearrangement links TRBV28 to TRBJ1-2, with D possibly being TRBD1 (5 bases). Trimming shortened V by 3 bases and J by 6 bases, and 5 bases separated the two germline ends. The CDR3 has 11 residues. Germline CDR1 is MDHEN and CDR2 is SYDVKM. For the CDR3, the DNA is TGTGCCAGCAGTTTGGGGCATGGCTACACCTTC. Amino acid sequence: CASSLGHGYTF.

This clone was seen more than once but under ten times. The rearrangement joins TRBV10-2 to TRBJ2-2; 9 bases align to TRBD2. J gave up 2 bases and V 8 bases, and 6 bases lay outside the gene matches. The CDR3 covers 15 residues. Germline-derived CDR1 and CDR2 are WSHSY and SAAADI. The CDR3 protein is CASETSGKNTGELFF. CDR3 bases: TGCGCCAGCGAGACTAGCGGTAAAAACACCGGGGAGCTGTTTTTT.

This clone was detected only once. The genes are TRBV6-6 and TRBJ2-3; D remains ambiguous. Per the germline V gene, CDR1 is MNHNY and CDR2 is SVGAGI (reference sequence). Deletions cut 5 bases from V and 4 bases from J, with 13 bases between. This CDR3 spans 14 amino acids. CDR3 nucleotides: TGTGCCAGCAGTCCGTACAGCCAGGCAGATACGCAGTATTTT. Its protein product is CASSPYSQADTQYF.

V usage is TRBV4-3 and J usage is TRBJ1-3; 8 bases are a match to TRBD1. V shed 1 base, J shed 4 bases, and the junction held 3 bases outside the gene matches. Germline V CDR1 and CDR2: LGHNA, YSLEER. The CDR3 is 15 amino acids. This CDR3 reads CASSQGTGLGNTIYF. CDR3 in DNA: TGCGCCAGCAGCCAAGGGACAGGGCTAGGAAACACCATATATTTT.

V usage is TRBV28 and J usage is TRBJ2-3, with D perhaps TRBD2 (6 bases). Germline lookup yields CDR1 MDHEN and CDR2 SYDVKM. This CDR3 spans 15 amino acids. Trimming pared 5 bases from V and 2 bases from J, leaving 14 bases between. The chain's CDR3 is CASSGGAGNTDTQYF. The CDR3 nucleotides are TGTGCCAGCAGTGGTGGAGCGGGCAACACAGATACGCAGTATTTT.

This clone has only a few counts. J is TRBJ2-7 and V is TRBV7-3; D is unresolved. This CDR3 is built from 13 residues. The germline gives CDR1 SGHTA, CDR2 FQGTGA. V was shortened by 5 bases and J by 6 bases, with 14 bases between the two germline ends. The CDR3 nucleotides read TGTGCCAGCAGCACCCATGACAAGTCCGAGCAGTACTTC. This encodes CASSTHDKSEQYF.

The chain joins TRBV28 to TRBJ2-1, with TRBD1 matching 8 bases. J lost 5 bases, V lost 5 bases, and 8 bases had no gene match. This CDR3 has 15 amino acids. Germline lookup yields CDR1 MDHEN and CDR2 SYDVKM. The CDR3 reads CASSIPGQVNNEQFF. CDR3 bases: TGTGCCAGCAGTATACCGGGACAGGTTAACAATGAGCAGTTCTTC.

The chain recombines TRBV19 with TRBJ1-5; no reliable D call. This CDR3 contains 14 residues. V shed 3 bases and J shed 1 base, with 7 bases lying between them. Germline V CDR1 and CDR2: LNHDA, SQIVND (reference sequence). CDR3 in amino acids: CASSMRMSNQPQHF. CDR3 sequence (DNA): TGTGCCAGTAGTATGCGGATGAGCAATCAGCCCCAGCATTTT. Full variable domain (outside the CDR3, taken from reference TRBV19 and TRBJ1-5): DGGITQSPKYLFRKEGQNVTLSCEQNLNHDAMYWYRQDPGQGLRLIYYSQIVNDFQKGDIAEGYSVSREKKESFPLTVTSAQKNPTAFYLCASSMRMSNQPQHFGDGTRLSIL.

The CDR3 DNA reads TGTGCCAGCAGCTTAGTGACTAGCGGGGGAAATGAGCAGTTCTTC. Translated: CASSLVTSGGNEQFF. J is TRBJ2-1 and V is TRBV7-9; 12 bases line up with TRBD2. This CDR3 spans 15 amino acids. The V segment lost 1 base and the J segment 7 bases; nucleotides outside the gene matches: 2. CDR1 SEHNR and CDR2 FQNEAQ come from the germline V gene (reference sequence). Together with reference TRBV7-9 and TRBJ2-1, the CDR3 gives the full variable domain: DTGVSQNPRHKITKRGQNVTFRCDPISEHNRLYWYRQTLGQGPEFLTYFQNEAQLEKSRLLSDRFSAERPKGSFSTLEIQRTEQGDSAMYLCASSLVTSGGNEQFFGPGTRLTVL.

The rearrangement uses TRBV29-1 and TRBJ1-2, with unresolved D. Germline CDR1 reads SQVTM; CDR2 reads ANQGSEA. This CDR3 is built from 11 residues. Trimming cost V 3 bases and J 6 bases, with 8 bases left between them. This CDR3 is CSVDGVNGYTF. The CDR3 nucleotides are TGCAGCGTTGACGGGGTAAATGGCTACACCTTC.

The chain couples TRBV30 to TRBJ2-4; 11 positions agree with TRBD2. Trimming removed 1 base from V and 6 bases from J; junction bases left unmatched: 8. Germline V CDR1 and CDR2: GTSNPN, SVGIG (reference sequence). CDR3 length: 16 residues. CDR3 protein: CAWSEGLAGGINIQYF. The DNA of the CDR3 is TGTGCCTGGAGTGAAGGGCTAGCGGGAGGAATAAACATTCAGTACTTC.

The CDR3 loop is CASRETGGSYGYTF. Written as DNA, the CDR3 is TGTGCCAGTAGGGAAACAGGGGGCAGCTATGGCTACACCTTC. The rearrangement links TRBV19 to TRBJ1-2; 9 nucleotides align to TRBD1. This CDR3 comprises 14 residues. Trimming at V came to 6 bases and at J to 4 bases, leaving 6 bases not matched to a gene. Germline V gene lookup returns CDR1 LNHDA and CDR2 SQIVND (reference sequence).

This chain uses TRBV11-2 with TRBJ2-3, with 8 bases matching TRBD2. The trim removed 6 bases at V and 5 bases at J, leaving 13 bases unmatched. Germline CDR1 is SGHAT and CDR2 is FQNNGV. The CDR3 loop spans 16 amino acids. CDR3 bases: TGTGCCAGCAGTCACTGGGGGAGCGGGGGTAGAGATACGCAGTATTTT. The encoded protein is CASSHWGSGGRDTQYF.

The rearrangement uses TRBV28 and TRBJ2-3; 15 bases are a match to TRBD2. V dropped 5 bases and J dropped 2; count of bases not matched to a gene: 5. The CDR3 covers 17 residues. Germline V lookup: CDR1 MDHEN, CDR2 SYDVKM. The DNA for the CDR3 is TGTGCCAGCAGTACCGGGACTAGCGGGAGGTCCACAGATACGCAGTATTTT. Its protein product is CASSTGTSGRSTDTQYF.

The rearrangement links TRBV6-6 to TRBJ1-3, with D tentatively TRBD1 (5 bases). The length of the CDR3 is 15 residues. The V gene lost 7 bases and the J gene lost 0 bases, with 13 bases spanning the gap. In germline, CDR1 is MNHNY, CDR2 SVGAGI (reference sequence). The chain's CDR3 is CASTADSTSGNTIYF. The CDR3 nucleotides read TGTGCCAGCACCGCCGACAGTACCTCTGGAAACACCATATATTTT.

The chain combines TRBV9 with TRBJ1-2; D gene ambiguous. Germline lookup yields CDR1 SGDLS and CDR2 YYNGEE. V was trimmed by 0 bases and J by 5 bases, leaving 20 bases between them. CDR3 length equals 17 residues. This CDR3 reads CASSVAPRIETGYGYTF. Written as DNA, the CDR3 is TGTGCCAGCAGCGTAGCTCCCCGAATTGAGACTGGATATGGCTACACCTTC.

The rearrangement uses TRBV6-1 and TRBJ2-5; 9 nucleotides agree with TRBD2. The CDR3 sequence is 16 residues long. V was pared by 2 bases and J by 4 bases, with 8 bases of the junction left unmatched. CDR1 MNHNS and CDR2 SASEGT come from the germline V gene. The CDR3 DNA is TGTGCCAGCAGTGAATTGGGGCGGGGGGGCCGAGAGACCCAGTACTTC. Its protein product is CASSELGRGGRETQYF.

The gene calls are TRBV9 and TRBJ1-5; D not certain. In germline, CDR1 is SGDLS, CDR2 YYNGEE. V gave up 4 bases and J gave up 2 bases, with 7 bases separating them. The CDR3 length is 13 residues. CDR3 sequence: CASSNTGNQPQHF. CDR3 nucleotides: TGTGCCAGCAGCAACACAGGCAATCAGCCCCAGCATTTT. The full variable domain, in which reference TRBV9 and TRBJ1-5 provide the parts outside the CDR3, is DSGVTQTPKHLITATGQRVTLRCSPRSGDLSVYWYQQSLDQGLQFLIQYYNGEERAKGNILERFSAQQFPDLHSELNLSSLELGDSALYFCASSNTGNQPQHFGDGTRLSIL.

The chain is built from TRBV29-1 and TRBJ2-5, with D perhaps matching TRBD1 (5 bases). This CDR3 contains 13 residues. The V end was cut by 6 bases, the J end by 0 bases, with 11 bases between. Germline V lookup: CDR1 SQVTM, CDR2 ANQGSEA. For the CDR3, the DNA is TGCAGCGTAGCCACAGGTTACCAAGAGACCCAGTACTTC. Its translation is CSVATGYQETQYF.